Following are 24 T cell receptor beta chains from one sample sequenced in a study of identifying expanded T cells in peripheral blood. Data came from immunoSEQ multiplex PCR; TCRdb stores just in-frame clones and leaves some out. The sample records around 70,000 clones, 85% to 90% being singletons. The sequenced material came from blood. Source of these receptors: a person aged 18 to 69 in good health.

V and J are TRBV7-4 and TRBJ2-7; D possibly corresponds to TRBD1 (6 bases). V lost 2 bases and J 5 bases, leaving 19 bases between the germline ends. The CDR3 contains 16 residues. Germline CDR1 and CDR2: SGHVT and SQSDAQ. CDR3 protein: CASSLPLDRIPNEQYF. The DNA of the CDR3 is TGTGCCAGCAGCTTACCCCTGGACAGAATCCCTAACGAGCAGTACTTC.

V is TRBV28 and J is TRBJ1-5; D gene ambiguous. The CDR3 runs to 14 residues. Germline V gene lookup returns CDR1 MDHEN and CDR2 SYDVKM. V was pared by 6 bases and J by 1 base, with 10 bases between. In DNA, the CDR3 is TGTGCCAGCAGCGAGACATTGAGCAATCAGCCCCAGCATTTT. It encodes CASSETLSNQPQHF.

This sequence joins TRBV4-3 and TRBJ2-1, with D perhaps matching TRBD2 (7 bases). V gave up 5 bases and J gave up 5 bases, with 19 bases separating them. Germline V gene lookup returns CDR1 LGHNA and CDR2 YSLEER. The CDR3 is 16 amino acids. This CDR3 reads CASSASRGPPNNEQFF. The CDR3 nucleotides read TGCGCCAGCAGCGCTTCGCGGGGGCCGCCGAACAATGAGCAGTTCTTC.

This chain joins TRBV27 and TRBJ2-7, with 9 bases identical to TRBD1. V lost 6 bases and J lost 2; bases outside the gene matches: 8. The germline V gene encodes CDR1 MNHEY and CDR2 SMNVEV (reference sequence). This CDR3 spans 15 amino acids. The CDR3 DNA follows: TGTGCCAGCAGGCAGCCCGGGACAGGGACCTACGAGCAGTACTTC. Protein: CASRQPGTGTYEQYF.

The chain employs TRBV5-5 and TRBJ2-7; possible D gene TRBD1, 5 bases. CDR1 and CDR2 from the germline V gene are SGHKS and YYEKEE (reference sequence). The CDR3 covers 14 residues. Trimming pared 5 bases from V and 5 bases from J, leaving 17 bases between. DNA of the CDR3: TGTGCCAGCAGACCGTGGCAGGGTTCCGACGAGCAGTACTTC. Translated, it gives CASRPWQGSDEQYF.

The chain uses TRBV5-6 and TRBJ2-1, with D unresolved. CDR1 is SGHDT and CDR2 is YYEEEE in the germline V gene. The V and J ends lost 4 bases and 3 bases respectively, with 11 bases between them. The CDR3 extends over 14 amino acids. CDR3 amino acids: CASSPGRSYNEQFF. CDR3 nucleotide sequence: TGTGCCAGCAGCCCAGGACGGAGCTACAATGAGCAGTTCTTC.

CDR3 sequence: CASSLVWTSGAGELFF. The CDR3 nucleotides read TGTGCCAGCAGCTTAGTTTGGACTAGCGGGGCCGGGGAGCTGTTTTTT. The rearrangement joins TRBV7-8 to TRBJ2-2; 12 positions match TRBD2. V lost 1 base and J lost 6; bases outside the gene matches: 3. The CDR3 has 16 amino acids. The germline CDR1 and CDR2 sequences are SGHVS and FQNEAQ.

The chain couples TRBV9 to TRBJ2-1; 11 nucleotides agree with TRBD2. The junction had 3 bases not matched to a gene; V was cut back by 0 bases and J by 4 bases. The CDR3 is 16 amino acids. Germline CDR1 and CDR2: SGDLS and YYNGEE. The CDR3 region is CASSVGLAGQYNEQFF. The CDR3 DNA reads TGTGCCAGCAGCGTAGGACTAGCGGGGCAGTACAATGAGCAGTTCTTC.

V and J are TRBV27 and TRBJ1-1; 10 positions agree with TRBD1. The V and J ends lost 5 bases and 3 bases, in that order; junction bases with no gene match: 3. Germline-derived CDR1 and CDR2 are MNHEY and SMNVEV (reference sequence). This CDR3 contains 14 residues. The CDR3 region is CASSRTGGHTEAFF. The CDR3 bases are TGTGCCAGCAGTAGGACAGGGGGGCACACTGAAGCTTTCTTT.

The rearrangement joins TRBV15 to TRBJ2-7; 7 bases line up with TRBD2. The germline V gene has CDR1 LNHNV and CDR2 YYDKDF (reference sequence). The V and J ends lost 1 base and 5 bases, in that order; junction bases with no gene match: 17. The CDR3 runs 18 residues. This chain's CDR3 is CATSRGAGERSLLNEQYF. CDR3 sequence (DNA): TGTGCCACCAGCAGAGGCGCGGGAGAACGGTCCCTCCTAAACGAGCAGTACTTC.

This clone was observed a handful of times. The gene calls are TRBV5-4 and TRBJ2-1; 7 bases match TRBD1. Germline CDR1 is SGHNT and CDR2 is YYREEE (reference sequence). The CDR3 sequence is 14 residues long. V trimming: 4 bases; J trimming: 2 bases; junction bases outside the gene matches: 3. Here the CDR3 reads CASSPGQAYNEQFF. The CDR3 DNA is TGTGCCAGCAGCCCCGGACAGGCCTACAATGAGCAGTTCTTC.

CDR3 sequence (DNA): TGTGCCAGCAGCCTCAACGTCCAGCCGGGACGGACCACCTACGAGCAGTACTTC. Its translation is CASSLNVQPGRTTYEQYF. V gene TRBV5-6 combines with J gene TRBJ2-7; D may correspond to TRBD1 or TRBD2 (5 bases each). V was cut by 4 bases and J by 2 bases, with 25 bases left in between. Germline V lookup: CDR1 SGHDT, CDR2 YYEEEE. The CDR3 has 18 residues.

The V and J genes are TRBV6-5 and TRBJ2-7, with 10 bases identical to TRBD1. This CDR3 is built from 13 residues. Germline CDR1 reads MNHEY; CDR2 reads SVGAGI. The trim removed 8 bases at V and 3 bases at J, leaving 4 bases unmatched. The CDR3, as DNA: TGTGCCAGCGGAGGACAGGGGGACTACGAGCAGTACTTC. Translating gives CASGGQGDYEQYF.

The chain joins TRBV5-1 to TRBJ2-1, with a possible D match to TRBD2 (6 bases). V was pared by 4 bases and J by 9 bases, with 17 bases between. This CDR3 contains 14 residues. The V gene's germline CDR1 is SGHRS and CDR2 YFSETQ. The CDR3: CASSLQTRTVEQFF. The CDR3 nucleotides are TGCGCCAGCAGCCTTCAGACTAGGACGGTTGAGCAGTTCTTC.

On this clone itself: In the same sample, other DNA sequences code for this CDR3. This chain links TRBV5-6 with TRBJ1-1, with a possible D match to TRBD1 (6 bases). Per germline, CDR1 SGHDT and CDR2 YYEEEE. Trimming removed 0 bases at V and 4 bases at J, with 7 bases between. This CDR3 has 13 residues. The CDR3 is CASSLGGGTEAFF. The CDR3 nucleotides read TGTGCCAGCAGCTTGGGAGGGGGCACTGAAGCTTTCTTT.

The chain joins TRBV4-3 to TRBJ2-2; TRBD2 agrees at 10 bases. J gave up 6 bases and V 0 bases, and 13 bases lay outside the gene matches. CDR3 size: 19 residues. Germline CDR1 is LGHNA and CDR2 is YSLEER. The CDR3: CASSQETSGVPFISGELFF. In DNA form, the CDR3 reads TGCGCCAGCAGCCAAGAAACTAGCGGGGTGCCTTTTATATCCGGGGAGCTGTTTTTT.

The chain recombines TRBV7-2 with TRBJ2-1; 7 bases map to TRBD1. J was trimmed by 8 bases and V by 4 bases; bases with no gene match: 11. CDR3 length equals 15 residues. Germline assignment: CDR1 SGHTA and CDR2 FQGNSA. The CDR3 DNA reads as TGTGCCAGCAGCTCCTTTGGACAGGCCGAAGATGAGCAGTTCTTC. The encoded protein is CASSSFGQAEDEQFF.

CDR3: CASSLYSWQDIQYF. As DNA, the CDR3 is TGCGCCAGCAGCTTGTACTCTTGGCAGGACATTCAGTACTTC. The chain joins TRBV5-1 to TRBJ2-4; no definite D call. Per germline, CDR1 SGHRS and CDR2 YFSETQ. This CDR3 contains 14 residues. V lost 1 base and J lost 8, with 13 bases in between.

V usage is TRBV27 and J usage is TRBJ1-6; 9 nucleotides align to TRBD1. The germline gives CDR1 MNHEY, CDR2 SMNVEV (reference sequence). Trimming cost V 7 bases and J 7 bases; bases outside gene matches: 29. The CDR3 length is 22 residues. The CDR3 sequence is CASTIDRAMGHRGRTKNSPLHF. The CDR3 DNA follows: TGTGCCAGCACCATTGACCGGGCGATGGGGCACAGGGGGCGAACCAAAAATTCACCCCTCCACTTT.

V gene TRBV30 combines with J gene TRBJ1-3; 7 bases are a match to TRBD1. Germline-derived CDR1 and CDR2 are GTSNPN and SVGIG (reference sequence). This CDR3 comprises 14 residues. V lost 6 bases and J lost 2; bases outside the gene matches: 7. Written as DNA, the CDR3 is TGTGCCTGTACCCCAGGGGGACCTGGAAACACCATATATTTT. This sequence encodes CACTPGGPGNTIYF.

The chain links TRBV10-1 to TRBJ2-5; TRBD2 matches 7 bases. V shed 3 bases and J 5 bases; nucleotides not matched to a gene: 6. The V gene's germline CDR1 is WNHNN and CDR2 SYGVQD (reference sequence). This CDR3 is built from 14 residues. CDR3 in amino acids: CASSEGLAEETQYF. DNA for the CDR3: TGCGCCAGCAGTGAAGGGCTAGCGGAGGAGACCCAGTACTTC.

The chain links TRBV4-3 to TRBJ2-3; 9 bases align to TRBD2. The V gene end was trimmed by 6 bases and the J gene end by 6 bases; junction bases not matched to a gene: 7. Germline lookup yields CDR1 LGHNA and CDR2 YSLEER. The CDR3 runs to 14 residues. The CDR3 bases are TGCGCCAGCAGTCCAGGAGCGGGGGGTGATACGCAGTATTTT. This codes for CASSPGAGGDTQYF.

This chain joins TRBV6-5 and TRBJ2-7, with 8 bases fitting TRBD2. Germline CDR1 reads MNHEY; CDR2 reads SVGAGI. The CDR3 consists of 14 residues. With 2 bases clipped from V and 2 bases from J, the junction kept 2 bases outside the gene matches. DNA of the CDR3: TGTGCCAGCAGTTACACTAGCGGCACCTACGAGCAGTACTTC. Protein: CASSYTSGTYEQYF.

This chain connects TRBV6-5 to TRBJ1-1, with D tentatively TRBD1 (5 bases). The CDR3 sequence is 14 residues long. Trimming left V 0 bases short and J 5 bases short, with 10 bases between. The V gene's germline CDR1 is MNHEY and CDR2 SVGAGI. In DNA form, the CDR3 reads TGTGCCAGCAGTTACTCGGGGGTGAGGACTGAAGCTTTCTTT. It encodes CASSYSGVRTEAFF.